This T cell receptor beta chain was identified during a study of tumor T cells in aggressive B-cell lymphoma (dated by TCRdb to about 2017). Comments on this clone: No cognate antigen has been identified for it. There are no base qualities to consult, and no much larger clone falls within one base.

The junction shows trimming of 3 bases on V and 3 bases on J, plus 6 bases between the germline ends. From cysteine to phenylalanine, the CDR3 is 13 amino acids long. Solely the CDR3 DNA is kept, with 39 bases framed from the first base. CDR1 and CDR2, per the germline V gene (reference sequence), are LNHNV and YYDKDF. The library was made by the immunoSEQ multiplex PCR assay. TCRdb obtained this table from immuneACCESS and retained in-frame rearrangements with V and J assigned. These tables miss some clones; where compared with another copy, unresolved V genes account for less than half of the shortfall, and the remainder is unexplained. This sample lists fewer than 900 clones; about 91% were detected once. The ten largest clones take up around 4.6% of the sample.

The rearranged segments are TRBV15 and TRBJ1-3, with the D segment identity uncertain. This TCR was recovered from an adult with diffuse large B cell lymphoma. Material: tumor tissue. The CDR3 has the sequence CATSSSFGNTIYF. The nucleotide sequence reads as follows: TGTGCCACCAGCAGTTCCTTTGGAAACACCATATATTTT.